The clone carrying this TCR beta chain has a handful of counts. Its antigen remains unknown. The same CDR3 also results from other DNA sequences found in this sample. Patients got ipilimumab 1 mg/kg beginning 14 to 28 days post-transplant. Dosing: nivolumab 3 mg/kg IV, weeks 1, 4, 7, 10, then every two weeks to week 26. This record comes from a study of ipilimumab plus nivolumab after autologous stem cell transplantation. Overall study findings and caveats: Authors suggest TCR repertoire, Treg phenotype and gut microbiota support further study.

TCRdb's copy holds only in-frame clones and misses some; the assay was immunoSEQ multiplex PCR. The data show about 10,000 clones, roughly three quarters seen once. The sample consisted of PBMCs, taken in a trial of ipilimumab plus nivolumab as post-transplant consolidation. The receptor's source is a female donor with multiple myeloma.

CDR3 nucleotides: TGCGCCAGCAGCTTGGGGCGGGAGGGCTTAGATACGCAGTATTTT. It specifies CASSLGREGLDTQYF. The chain recombines TRBV5-1 with TRBJ2-3; 9 bases are shared with TRBD2. The CDR3 covers 15 residues. The trim removed 0 bases at V and 5 bases at J, leaving 4 bases unmatched. Germline CDR1 is SGHRS and CDR2 is YFSETQ. Full variable domain (missing parts from reference TRBV5-1 and TRBJ2-3): KAGVTQTPRYLIKTRGQQVTLSCSPISGHRSVSWYQQTPGQGLQFLFEYFSETQRNKGNFPGRFSGRQFSNSRSEMNVSTLELGDSALYLCASSLGREGLDTQYFGPGTRLTVL.